One sample yielded the 10 T cell receptor beta chains listed below, sequenced in a study of post-analysis software for immune sequencing data. The study's findings and limits: Patients had higher frequencies than controls of five or six TRBV segments, including TRBV5-6, TRBV5-1 and TRBV20-1.

Prepared libraries of TCR beta cDNA carried unique molecular identifiers. TCRdb redid the calling of the PCR reads with MiXCR, one entry per CDR3 protein. The sample contains roughly 600,000 distinct CDR3 sequences, 44% of which appear only once. These receptors lack a known antigen. What was sequenced was blood. The receptor set was obtained from a girl aged 10 to 17 with multiple sclerosis.

The chain recombines TRBV24-1 with TRBJ2-5, with TRBD1 identical over 7 bases. V shed 2 bases, J shed 2 bases, and the junction held 4 bases outside the gene matches. This CDR3 is built from 15 residues. CDR1 is KGHDR and CDR2 is SFDVKD in the germline V gene. The CDR3 DNA follows: TGTGCCACCAGTGATTCGACAGGGATGCAAGAGACCCAGTACTTC. This translates into CATSDSTGMQETQYF.

The chain links TRBV20-1 to TRBJ2-1; tentative D call: TRBD2 (6 bases). The CDR3 runs to 14 residues. Germline loops: CDR1 DFQATT, CDR2 SNEGSKA (reference sequence). V shed 6 bases and J shed 9 bases, with 21 bases lying between them. CDR3 coding DNA: TGCAGTGCCGAGTGGGCTAGCGCAACAAGTGAGCAGTTCTTC. Amino acid sequence: CSAEWASATSEQFF.

This clonotype was seen a handful of times. The gene calls are TRBV29-1 and TRBJ2-1; unclear D gene. The CDR3 runs 15 residues. The V end was cut by 3 bases, the J end by 0 bases, with 12 bases between. Germline CDR1 reads SQVTM; CDR2 reads ANQGSEA. The CDR3 spells CSVDPRASSYNEQFF. The DNA for the CDR3 is TGCAGCGTTGACCCTAGAGCGTCCTCCTACAATGAGCAGTTCTTC.

This clonotype was recorded once. CDR3 sequence reads: CASSPGTTPTAFNGYTF. The CDR3 bases are TGTGCCAGCAGCCCCGGGACAACGCCGACCGCTTTCAATGGCTACACCTTC. The V call is TRBV12-3 or TRBV12-4, the J call TRBJ1-2; TRBD1 might be the D (6 bases). The CDR3 extends over 17 amino acids. V was trimmed by 6 bases and J by 6 bases, leaving 26 bases between them.

This clonotype came up a few times. The J gene is TRBJ2-1, the V gene TRBV7-8; D is possibly TRBD2 (5 bases). Deletions cut 5 bases from V and 7 bases from J, with 18 bases between. Per the germline V gene, CDR1 is SGHVS and CDR2 is FQNEAQ. CDR3 size: 15 residues. The CDR3 DNA reads as TGTGCCAGCAGCCCTAAAACCCCGGGGATTAATGAGCAGTTCTTC. It is translated as CASSPKTPGINEQFF.

This clonotype was observed a few times. The chain joins TRBV20-1 to TRBJ2-7; D is uncertain. The V end was cut by 6 bases, the J end by 4 bases, with 13 bases between. The CDR3 is 12 residues long. Germline assignment: CDR1 DFQATT and CDR2 SNEGSKA (reference sequence). The DNA of the CDR3 is TGCAGTGCCACCACGGTACTATACGAGCAGTACTTC. Translation: CSATTVLYEQYF.

The CDR3 loop is CASQRSTTDTQYF. The DNA for the CDR3 is TGTGCCAGTCAAAGGAGTACCACAGATACGCAGTATTTT. The chain joins TRBV19 to TRBJ2-3, with D hard to call. CDR1 is LNHDA, CDR2 SQIVND, per germline (reference sequence). This CDR3 contains 13 residues. Between the trimmed V and J ends, which lost 8 bases and 2 bases, there was a span of 11 bases.

The gene calls are TRBV12-3 or TRBV12-4 and TRBJ2-5; 7 bases align to TRBD2. There are 14 residues in the CDR3. The V gene end was trimmed by 3 bases and the J gene end by 1 base; junction bases not matched to a gene: 2. The DNA of the CDR3 is TGTGCCAGCAGTTTTTGGGGGGGCCAAGAGACCCAGTACTTC. Translated, it gives CASSFWGGQETQYF.

DNA of the CDR3: TGTGCCGGCCGGACTAGCGGGGGACCCTTGAAGCAGTACTTC. It is translated as CAGRTSGGPLKQYF. V is TRBV2 and J is TRBJ2-7, with 13 nucleotides matching TRBD2. There are 14 residues in the CDR3. V gave up 11 bases and J gave up 8 bases; unmatched junction bases: 12. Looked up from germline, CDR1 is SNHLY and CDR2 is FYNNEI. Full variable domain (outside the CDR3, taken from reference TRBV2 and TRBJ2-7): EPEVTQTPSHQVTQMGQEVILRCVPISNHLYFYWYRQILGQKVEFLVSFYNNEISEKSEIFDDQFSVERPDGSNFTLKIRSTKLEDSAMYFCAGRTSGGPLKQYFGPGTRLTVT.

The CDR3 region is CASSQDLGAGNEQFF. CDR3 coding DNA: TGTGCCAGCAGCCAAGATCTAGGAGCGGGGAATGAGCAGTTCTTC. V usage is TRBV3-1 and J usage is TRBJ2-1; 7 bases are shared with TRBD2. This CDR3 is 15 amino acids long. Germline values: CDR1 LGHDT, CDR2 YNNKEL (reference sequence). The trim removed 0 bases at V and 7 bases at J, leaving 6 bases unmatched.